The rows below give T cell receptor beta chains drawn from one sample of a study of T cell repertoires in cytomegalovirus infection. These receptors' targets are unknown. TCRdb ran MiXCR on the reads and lists one entry per CDR3 protein. The sample consists of hundreds of thousands of distinct CDR3 sequences, 40% to 50% of them appearing once. Sequenced here: cultured PBMCs, sampled from culture after CMV antigen stimulation. These receptor sequences come from a human donor in good health (CMV status not recorded). Some clones in this sample may be carry-over from other donors' samples. CDR3s include the opening cysteine and the closing phenylalanine or tryptophan.

CDR3,V,J
CASSPDRPVSYEQYF,TRBV6-2/TRBV6-3,TRBJ2-7
CASSPPTVQETQYF,TRBV7-6,TRBJ2-5
CASSQWQLNTEAFF,TRBV4-1,TRBJ1-1
CASSLWSRHFEDHSPLHF,TRBV27,TRBJ1-6
CAISAKQDRTDTQYF,TRBV10-3,TRBJ2-3
CASSLGDGFYGYTF,TRBV5-4,TRBJ1-2
CASSFGGPADTQYF,TRBV12-3/TRBV12-4,TRBJ2-3
CTSSSRSVSWNIQYF,TRBV7-2,TRBJ2-4
CATRTRDRGRRGYEQYF,TRBV6-6,TRBJ2-7
CASSSGTSNVLTF,TRBV7-8,TRBJ2-6
CGSSGNTIYF,TRBV7-9,TRBJ1-3
CASSSPDRGEEKLFF,TRBV7-2,TRBJ1-4
CASSLDNWGAGEDYEQYF,TRBV11-2,TRBJ2-7
CASSRTSDGANEQFF,TRBV5-6,TRBJ2-1
CASSPTGGNEKLFF,TRBV18,TRBJ1-4
CASSFLSGRAEGNEQFF,TRBV7-4,TRBJ2-1
CASSLEVRELFF,TRBV12-3/TRBV12-4,TRBJ2-2
CASSKGQGAEREYF,TRBV5-1,TRBJ2-7
CASSLDRGSQHF,TRBV5-4,TRBJ1-5
CASSVLGSYNEQFF,TRBV12-3/TRBV12-4,TRBJ2-1
CASSLLRVNSPLHF,TRBV2,TRBJ1-6
CASKSSGYEQYF,TRBV5-1,TRBJ2-7
CASSQSAGANTEAFF,TRBV4-3,TRBJ1-1